The 5 T cell receptor beta chains below come from one sample, sequenced in a study of shared clonotypes between healthy human individuals. The assay was immunoSEQ multiplex PCR, and TCRdb's table has in-frame clones only and misses some. The data contain 90,000 to 150,000 clones, about 70% of them singletons. Input material: memory CD8+ T cells sorted from blood. Regarding subset: CD45RO+ cells pooled with CCR7-negative TemRA cells. These receptors were taken from a woman in her 30s in good health.

This clone was detected only a few times. As DNA, the CDR3 is TGTGCCAGCAGCCAAGGAAGTGCTAGCACAGATACGCAGTATTTT. This codes for CASSQGSASTDTQYF. The chain links TRBV14 to TRBJ2-3; D call uncertain. Germline V gene lookup returns CDR1 SGHDN and CDR2 FVKESK. The CDR3 has 15 residues. V was clipped by 1 base and J by 0 bases, with 8 bases between them.

There are a few counts of this clone. The junction does not match germline at one end; this may be a read error. The chain employs TRBV6-1 and TRBJ1-5, with TRBD1 identical over 9 bases. There are 16 residues in the CDR3. CDR1 is MNHNS and CDR2 is SASEGT in the germline V gene. The CDR3 bases are TGTGCCAGCAGTGAACAGGGGGGACAGGGCAACCAGCCCCAGCATTTT. Protein product: CASSEQGGQGNQPQHF.

This chain links TRBV7-8 with TRBJ1-5; 10 positions match TRBD1. The CDR3 has 16 residues. After removal of 5 bases from V and 0 bases from J, the junction contained 4 bases not matched to a gene. Per the germline V gene, CDR1 is SGHVS and CDR2 is FQNEAQ. This chain's CDR3 is CASSDRGRSSNQPQHF. In DNA form, the CDR3 reads TGTGCCAGCAGCGACAGGGGGCGAAGTAGCAATCAGCCCCAGCATTTT.

In its sample, this clone was seen a few times. The chain links TRBV7-6 to TRBJ2-1; D call uncertain. The ends were cut back, 1 base at V and 6 bases at J, with 16 bases in the middle. Per germline, CDR1 SGHVS and CDR2 FNYEAQ. The CDR3 has 16 residues. The CDR3 loop reads CASSLVGWPRVNEQFF. The CDR3, as DNA: TGTGCCAGCAGCTTAGTCGGCTGGCCAAGGGTCAATGAGCAGTTCTTC.

This clone was detected once. V gene TRBV6-4 combines with J gene TRBJ2-3; D uncertain. Germline V gene lookup returns CDR1 MRHNA and CDR2 SNTAGT. The V gene lost 0 bases and the J gene lost 2 bases, with 9 bases spanning the gap. The CDR3 consists of 15 residues. For the CDR3, the DNA is TGTGCCAGCAGTGACTCGGTGGGTGCCACAGATACGCAGTATTTT. This encodes CASSDSVGATDTQYF.